This T cell receptor beta chain was obtained from a study of shared clonotypes between healthy human individuals. Produced via immunoSEQ multiplex PCR; TCRdb's table is partial and in-frame only. The sample includes about 2 million clones, about 95% of them seen just once. Per germline, CDR1 SEHNR and CDR2 FQNEAQ (reference sequence). Trimming at V came to 1 base and at J to 4 bases, leaving 5 bases not matched to a gene. CDR3 size: 15 residues. Naive CD8 cells were CD45RO-negative, positively selected for CCR7, excluding terminally differentiated effector memory CD45RA+ cells. Material for sequencing was naive CD8+ T cells sorted from blood. The V and J genes are TRBV7-9 and TRBJ2-3; 7 bases align to TRBD2. The clonotype comes from a man between 18 and 35 years old in good health. This chain's CDR3 is CASSLEVAGADTQYF. CDR3 DNA: TGTGCCAGCAGCTTAGAGGTAGCGGGTGCAGATACGCAGTATTTT.